One and the same sample provided the 2 T cell receptor beta chains below, sequenced in a study of cytomegalovirus exposure and HLA in healthy donors. Primers included in the PCR were 60 Vbeta and 13 Jbeta primers. Generated by immunoSEQ multiplex PCR, the TCRdb table keeps only in-frame clones and is missing some. This table holds roughly 100,000 clones, 75% to 90% found once. The sequenced sample consisted of PBMCs. The receptors were sampled from a man aged 25 to 40 in good health and CMV-seropositive.

The chain joins TRBV5-4 to TRBJ2-3; TRBD2 matches at 10 bases. The CDR3 length is 15 residues. After removal of 1 base from V and 4 bases from J, the junction contained 3 bases not matched to a gene. CDR1 SGHNT and CDR2 YYREEE come from the germline V gene (reference sequence). This CDR3 reads CASSLNLAGADTQYF. The CDR3 coding sequence is TGTGCCAGCAGCTTGAACCTAGCGGGGGCAGATACGCAGTATTTT.

The CDR3 loop reads CASSWPGQGDYGYTF. The CDR3 coding sequence is TGTGCCAGCAGCTGGCCGGGACAGGGTGACTATGGCTACACCTTC. The chain carries TRBV5-6 and TRBJ1-2, with 9 bases that match TRBD1. Trimming removed 3 bases from V and 3 bases from J; junction bases left unmatched: 6. This CDR3 is 15 amino acids long. In germline, CDR1 is SGHDT, CDR2 YYEEEE. Full variable domain (rest looked up from reference TRBV5-6 and TRBJ1-2): DAGVTQSPTHLIKTRGQQVTLRCSPKSGHDTVSWYQQALGQGPQFIFQYYEEEERQRGNFPDRFSGHQFPNYSSELNVNALLLGDSALYLCASSWPGQGDYGYTFGSGTRLTVV.